This T cell receptor beta chain is from a study of blood T cell repertoires in COVID-19. Study-wide background: Both acute and convalescent COVID-19 samples were obtained from the United States, Italy and Spain. Sample material is recorded as cDNA or gDNA derived from T cells, B-cell-depleted T cells, or PBMCs.

Source study methods: Amplification with reference gene primers provided the estimates of nucleated cell counts. The protocol was immunoSEQ multiplex PCR, while the TCRdb copy is restricted to in-frame clones and leaves out a portion. That table furnishes V, J and clone size, whereas the DNA furnished D and trimming. The sample consists of fewer than 120,000 clones, around 89% of them appearing once. Input material: peripheral blood. The receptor was derived from a woman between 50 and 59 years old with acute or convalescent COVID-19.

CDR3 in amino acids: CASSHQGAMTDTQYF. DNA for the CDR3: TGTGCCAGCAGCCACCAGGGGGCGATGACAGATACGCAGTATTTT. This chain joins TRBV3-1 (or the pseudogene TRBV3-2) and TRBJ2-3; TRBD1 matches at 8 bases. Unmatched junction bases numbered 5, after V lost 3 bases and J lost 3 bases. Germline V gene lookup returns CDR1 LGHDT and CDR2 YNNKEL (reference sequence). This CDR3 is 15 amino acids long.